This T cell receptor (beta chain) was identified during a study of blood T cells in healthy people across ages. Isolating PBMCs gave at least 6 million of these cells per sample. With a J-beta primer mix and a sample-barcoded 5' primer, a second PCR ran about 7 to 12 cycles. One entry per CDR3 protein, called by TCRdb with MiXCR from the 5' RACE reads. The table shows over 1,300,000 distinct CDR3 sequences, with around 59% occurring only once. Material for sequencing was blood. This TCR came from a man younger than 30 in good health.

Written as DNA, the CDR3 is TGTGCCAGCAGCCAAGTGGGCCAGGGTGTACCCGGGGAGCTGTTTTTT. It yields the protein CASSQVGQGVPGELFF. The chain employs TRBV3-1 and TRBJ2-2; possible D gene TRBD1, 5 bases. CDR1 and CDR2 (germline): LGHDT, YNNKEL (reference sequence). This CDR3 is 16 amino acids long. V lost 1 base to trimming and J lost 6 bases, with 15 bases between them.